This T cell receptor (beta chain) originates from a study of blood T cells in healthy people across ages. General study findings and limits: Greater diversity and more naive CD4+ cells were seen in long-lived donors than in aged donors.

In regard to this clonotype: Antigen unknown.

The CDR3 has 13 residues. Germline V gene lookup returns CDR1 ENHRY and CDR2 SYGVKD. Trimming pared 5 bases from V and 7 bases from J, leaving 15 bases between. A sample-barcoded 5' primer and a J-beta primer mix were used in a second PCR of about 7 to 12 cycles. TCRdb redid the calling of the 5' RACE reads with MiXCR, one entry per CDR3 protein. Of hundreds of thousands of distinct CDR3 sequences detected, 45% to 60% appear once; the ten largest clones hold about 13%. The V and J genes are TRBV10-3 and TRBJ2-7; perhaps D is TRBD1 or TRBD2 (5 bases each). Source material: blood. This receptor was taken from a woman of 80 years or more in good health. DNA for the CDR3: TGTGCCATCAGTCGGGACCCATGGGGAGAGCAGTACTTC. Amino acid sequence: CAISRDPWGEQYF.